The rows below give T cell receptor beta chains drawn from one sample of a study of T cells after yellow fever vaccination. TCRdb re-called the 5' RACE reads with MiXCR, one entry per CDR3 protein. Seen here are about 14,000 distinct CDR3 sequences, 7.3% observed once, and the top ten hold more than 1.5%. The specimen was PBMCs, either bulk or a sorted T-cell subset (CD4+, CD8+, memory, or dextramer-sorted; not recorded which), collected on the day of the yellow fever booster vaccination. Every receptor here comes from a man aged 18 to 29 who received the YFV17D yellow fever vaccine. The CDR3 runs from the conserved cysteine through the conserved F or W. Each record gives: CDR3 protein, CDR3 DNA, V gene, J gene, clone size, CDR3 length, D gene. The D gene is left open where the match is weak. Clone size, where shown, is once, few, many, or a class for clones that have expanded.

CDR3 protein: CASSVLGGWVSDTQYF; CDR3 DNA: TGTGCCAGCAGCGTACTGGGGGGGTGGGTGTCAGATACGCAGTATTTT; V gene: TRBV7-2; J gene: TRBJ2-3; clone size: -; CDR3 length: 16; D gene: TRBD2
CDR3 protein: CSANTGLWADTQYF; CDR3 DNA: TGCAGTGCGAACACAGGGTTGTGGGCAGATACGCAGTATTTT; V gene: TRBV20-1; J gene: TRBJ2-3; clone size: -; CDR3 length: 14; D gene: -
CDR3 protein: CASSLVNYGYTF; CDR3 DNA: TGTGCCAGCAGCCTAGTAAACTATGGCTACACCTTC; V gene: TRBV12-3/TRBV12-4; J gene: TRBJ1-2; clone size: many; CDR3 length: 12; D gene: -
CDR3 protein: CSVDDGMGGYTF; CDR3 DNA: TGCAGCGTTGACGACGGAATGGGTGGCTACACCTTC; V gene: TRBV29-1; J gene: TRBJ1-2; clone size: many; CDR3 length: 12; D gene: -
CDR3 protein: CASSLSGGLSYGYTF; CDR3 DNA: TGTGCCAGCAGCTTAAGCGGCGGCTTATCCTATGGCTACACCTTC; V gene: TRBV7-2; J gene: TRBJ1-2; clone size: many; CDR3 length: 15; D gene: -
CDR3 protein: CASSAQEARQPQHF; CDR3 DNA: TGTGCCAGCAGTGCACAGGAAGCCCGTCAGCCCCAGCATTTT; V gene: TRBV6-1; J gene: TRBJ1-5; clone size: many; CDR3 length: 14; D gene: -
CDR3 protein: CASSWGSTGGNYGYTF; CDR3 DNA: TGTGCCAGCTCTTGGGGTTCGACAGGGGGAAACTATGGCTACACCTTC; V gene: TRBV12-3/TRBV12-4; J gene: TRBJ1-2; clone size: many; CDR3 length: 16; D gene: TRBD1
CDR3 protein: CASSPPSGQTTDTQYF; CDR3 DNA: TGTGCCAGCAGCCCCCCTTCGGGACAGACCACAGATACGCAGTATTTT; V gene: TRBV5-4; J gene: TRBJ2-3; clone size: many; CDR3 length: 16; D gene: TRBD1
CDR3 protein: CASSPGTGAYNEQFF; CDR3 DNA: TGTGCCAGCTCACCCGGGACAGGGGCATACAATGAGCAGTTCTTC; V gene: TRBV18; J gene: TRBJ2-1; clone size: many; CDR3 length: 15; D gene: TRBD1
CDR3 protein: CASSRNSGGGTDTQYF; CDR3 DNA: TGTGCCAGCAGCCGAAACAGCGGGGGGGGCACAGATACGCAGTATTTT; V gene: TRBV7-2; J gene: TRBJ2-3; clone size: many; CDR3 length: 16; D gene: TRBD2
CDR3 protein: CAWARPGTSTDTQYF; CDR3 DNA: TGTGCCTGGGCCCGTCCCGGTACTAGCACAGATACGCAGTATTTT; V gene: TRBV30; J gene: TRBJ2-3; clone size: many; CDR3 length: 15; D gene: -
CDR3 protein: CASSSRGGHDEQFF; CDR3 DNA: TGTGCCAGTAGTTCGCGGGGGGGCCATGATGAGCAGTTCTTC; V gene: TRBV19; J gene: TRBJ2-1; clone size: many; CDR3 length: 14; D gene: TRBD2
CDR3 protein: CASSQLGAGEKKETQYF; CDR3 DNA: TGTGCCAGCAGCCAACTCGGCGCAGGGGAAAAAAAGGAGACCCAGTACTTC; V gene: TRBV5-4; J gene: TRBJ2-5; clone size: many; CDR3 length: 17; D gene: -
CDR3 protein: CASSRSGTGETEAFF; CDR3 DNA: TGTGCCAGCTCACGCTCCGGGACAGGGGAGACTGAAGCTTTCTTT; V gene: TRBV18; J gene: TRBJ1-1; clone size: many; CDR3 length: 15; D gene: TRBD1
CDR3 protein: CSARDPLGQPQHF; CDR3 DNA: TGCAGTGCTAGAGATCCGCTGGGTCAGCCCCAGCATTTT; V gene: TRBV20-1; J gene: TRBJ1-5; clone size: medium-sized; CDR3 length: 13; D gene: -
CDR3 protein: CASSVVREFEETQYF; CDR3 DNA: TGTGCCAGCAGTGTAGTCCGGGAATTTGAAGAGACCCAGTACTTC; V gene: TRBV6-2/TRBV6-3; J gene: TRBJ2-5; clone size: many; CDR3 length: 15; D gene: -
CDR3 protein: CASSLRGGDTGELFF; CDR3 DNA: TGTGCCAGCAGCTTAAGGGGGGGCGACACCGGGGAGCTGTTTTTT; V gene: TRBV7-3; J gene: TRBJ2-2; clone size: many; CDR3 length: 15; D gene: -
CDR3 protein: CASSETGELFF; CDR3 DNA: TGTGCCAGCTCAGAAACCGGGGAGCTGTTTTTT; V gene: TRBV18; J gene: TRBJ2-2; clone size: many; CDR3 length: 11; D gene: -
CDR3 protein: CASSYSIVEAGAEHGNTIYF; CDR3 DNA: TGTGCCAGCAGTTACTCGATAGTTGAGGCAGGCGCGGAACATGGAAACACCATATATTTT; V gene: TRBV6-5; J gene: TRBJ1-3; clone size: medium-sized; CDR3 length: 20; D gene: -
CDR3 protein: CASSPVTGDKYEQYF; CDR3 DNA: TGTGCCAGCTCACCAGTGACGGGGGACAAGTACGAGCAGTACTTC; V gene: TRBV18; J gene: TRBJ2-7; clone size: many; CDR3 length: 15; D gene: -
CDR3 protein: CASSLDQQAVFYGYTF; CDR3 DNA: TGTGCCAGCAGCTTAGATCAGCAGGCCGTTTTTTATGGCTACACCTTC; V gene: TRBV7-2; J gene: TRBJ1-2; clone size: many; CDR3 length: 16; D gene: -
CDR3 protein: CSVARDRGTEAFF; CDR3 DNA: TGCAGCGTTGCGCGCGACAGGGGCACTGAAGCTTTCTTT; V gene: TRBV29-1; J gene: TRBJ1-1; clone size: many; CDR3 length: 13; D gene: TRBD1
CDR3 protein: CASSYEGDTEAFF; CDR3 DNA: TGTGCCAGCAGTTACGAGGGGGACACTGAAGCTTTCTTT; V gene: TRBV6-5; J gene: TRBJ1-1; clone size: medium-sized; CDR3 length: 13; D gene: -
CDR3 protein: CASSLAGSYNEQFF; CDR3 DNA: TGTGCCAGCAGCTTAGCAGGCTCCTACAATGAGCAGTTCTTC; V gene: TRBV7-8; J gene: TRBJ2-1; clone size: medium-sized; CDR3 length: 14; D gene: -
CDR3 protein: CASSPNRVRGYTF; CDR3 DNA: TGTGCCAGCAGTCCTAACAGGGTTCGAGGCTACACCTTC; V gene: TRBV28; J gene: TRBJ1-2; clone size: many; CDR3 length: 13; D gene: -
CDR3 protein: CASSFSGTSGGETQYF; CDR3 DNA: TGTGCCAGCAGCTTTTCCGGGACTAGCGGGGGGGAGACCCAGTACTTC; V gene: TRBV5-4; J gene: TRBJ2-5; clone size: many; CDR3 length: 16; D gene: TRBD2
CDR3 protein: CASSPDALAGGRKNEQFF; CDR3 DNA: TGCGCCAGCAGCCCAGATGCGCTAGCGGGGGGGCGAAAGAATGAGCAGTTCTTC; V gene: TRBV4-3; J gene: TRBJ2-1; clone size: -; CDR3 length: 18; D gene: TRBD2
CDR3 protein: CASSLLLAGYNEQFF; CDR3 DNA: TGTGCCAGCAGTTTATTACTAGCGGGGTACAATGAGCAGTTCTTC; V gene: TRBV12-3/TRBV12-4; J gene: TRBJ2-1; clone size: medium-sized; CDR3 length: 15; D gene: TRBD2
CDR3 protein: CATSRDGPLERHEQFF; CDR3 DNA: TGTGCCACCAGCAGAGATGGGCCTCTGGAGCGTCATGAGCAGTTCTTC; V gene: TRBV15; J gene: TRBJ2-1; clone size: medium-sized; CDR3 length: 16; D gene: -
CDR3 protein: CASSLAPGGAVTQYF; CDR3 DNA: TGTGCCAGCAGCTTGGCCCCAGGGGGCGCTGTTACGCAGTATTTT; V gene: TRBV5-4; J gene: TRBJ2-3; clone size: -; CDR3 length: 15; D gene: TRBD1
CDR3 protein: CAISYHTGEKTQYF; CDR3 DNA: TGTGCCATCAGTTACCATACAGGGGAGAAGACGCAGTACTTC; V gene: TRBV6-5; J gene: TRBJ2-5; clone size: -; CDR3 length: 14; D gene: TRBD1
CDR3 protein: CSAEVSGGGLETQYF; CDR3 DNA: TGCAGTGCGGAGGTTTCTGGGGGGGGCCTGGAGACCCAGTACTTC; V gene: TRBV20-1; J gene: TRBJ2-5; clone size: many; CDR3 length: 15; D gene: -
CDR3 protein: CASSLDYFSTDTQYF; CDR3 DNA: TGTGCCAGCAGCTTAGATTACTTCTCCACAGATACGCAGTATTTT; V gene: TRBV7-2; J gene: TRBJ2-3; clone size: medium-sized; CDR3 length: 15; D gene: -
CDR3 protein: CASSPTRKETQYF; CDR3 DNA: TGTGCCAGCAGCCCCACTAGAAAAGAGACCCAGTACTTC; V gene: TRBV12-3/TRBV12-4; J gene: TRBJ2-5; clone size: medium-sized; CDR3 length: 13; D gene: -
CDR3 protein: CASSLDGQSPDTQYF; CDR3 DNA: TGTGCCAGCAGCTTAGACGGACAGTCCCCAGATACGCAGTATTTT; V gene: TRBV7-2; J gene: TRBJ2-3; clone size: many; CDR3 length: 15; D gene: -
CDR3 protein: CASRSGTEYGYTF; CDR3 DNA: TGTGCCAGCAGGTCCGGGACAGAATATGGCTACACCTTC; V gene: TRBV6-5; J gene: TRBJ1-2; clone size: many; CDR3 length: 13; D gene: TRBD1
CDR3 protein: CASSVAPQGPRDTQYF; CDR3 DNA: TGTGCCAGCAGCGTAGCCCCCCAAGGGCCGAGGGATACGCAGTATTTT; V gene: TRBV9; J gene: TRBJ2-3; clone size: many; CDR3 length: 16; D gene: -
CDR3 protein: CASSADMNTEAFF; CDR3 DNA: TGTGCCAGCAGCGCAGACATGAACACTGAAGCTTTCTTT; V gene: TRBV7-2; J gene: TRBJ1-1; clone size: many; CDR3 length: 13; D gene: -
CDR3 protein: CASSLFSRLNTGELFF; CDR3 DNA: TGTGCCAGCAGCTTATTCTCGCGACTGAACACCGGGGAGCTGTTTTTT; V gene: TRBV7-2; J gene: TRBJ2-2; clone size: many; CDR3 length: 16; D gene: -
CDR3 protein: CASSLSYTEAFF; CDR3 DNA: TGTGCCAGCAGCCTAAGTTATACTGAAGCTTTCTTT; V gene: TRBV5-5; J gene: TRBJ1-1; clone size: medium-sized; CDR3 length: 12; D gene: -
CDR3 protein: CASSSSPSGTQYF; CDR3 DNA: TGTGCCAGCAGCTCCAGCCCATCGGGTACGCAGTATTTT; V gene: TRBV7-9; J gene: TRBJ2-3; clone size: medium-sized; CDR3 length: 13; D gene: -
CDR3 protein: CASSDTSTSTDTQYF; CDR3 DNA: TGCGCCAGCAGCGACACGTCGACCAGCACAGATACGCAGTATTTT; V gene: TRBV5-1; J gene: TRBJ2-3; clone size: medium-sized; CDR3 length: 15; D gene: -
CDR3 protein: CASTLGEGAEAFF; CDR3 DNA: TGTGCCAGCACCCTCGGGGAGGGGGCTGAAGCTTTCTTT; V gene: TRBV2; J gene: TRBJ1-1; clone size: many; CDR3 length: 13; D gene: -
CDR3 protein: CASSLAPQGASGGYTF; CDR3 DNA: TGTGCCAGCAGCTTAGCCCCACAGGGGGCGAGTGGTGGCTACACCTTC; V gene: TRBV7-2; J gene: TRBJ1-2; clone size: many; CDR3 length: 16; D gene: TRBD1
CDR3 protein: CASSQSPAGAGKETQYF; CDR3 DNA: TGCGCCAGCAGTCAATCGCCCGCGGGGGCCGGGAAAGAGACCCAGTACTTC; V gene: TRBV23-1; J gene: TRBJ2-5; clone size: many; CDR3 length: 17; D gene: -
CDR3 protein: CASSFSSGGRETQYF; CDR3 DNA: TGTGCCAGCAGCTTCTCTAGCGGGGGGCGAGAGACCCAGTACTTC; V gene: TRBV11-2; J gene: TRBJ2-5; clone size: many; CDR3 length: 15; D gene: TRBD2
CDR3 protein: CASTPGGGQETQYF; CDR3 DNA: TGTGCCAGCACCCCAGGCGGGGGGCAAGAGACCCAGTACTTC; V gene: TRBV6-2/TRBV6-3; J gene: TRBJ2-5; clone size: many; CDR3 length: 14; D gene: TRBD2
CDR3 protein: CASRPVNPNTEAFF; CDR3 DNA: TGTGCCAGCAGGCCGGTTAATCCGAACACTGAAGCTTTCTTT; V gene: TRBV6-5; J gene: TRBJ1-1; clone size: medium-sized; CDR3 length: 14; D gene: -
CDR3 protein: CASSDGGEGGNYGYTF; CDR3 DNA: TGTGCCAGCAGTGACGGAGGGGAAGGGGGTAACTATGGCTACACCTTC; V gene: TRBV6-6; J gene: TRBJ1-2; clone size: many; CDR3 length: 16; D gene: -
CDR3 protein: CASSLGHPYGYTF; CDR3 DNA: TGTGCCAGCAGTTTAGGCCATCCCTATGGCTACACCTTC; V gene: TRBV12-3/TRBV12-4; J gene: TRBJ1-2; clone size: many; CDR3 length: 13; D gene: -
CDR3 protein: CASSPDSNQPQHF; CDR3 DNA: TGTGCCAGCAGCCCCGATAGCAATCAGCCCCAGCATTTT; V gene: TRBV5-8; J gene: TRBJ1-5; clone size: -; CDR3 length: 13; D gene: -
CDR3 protein: CASGYSDRTGELFF; CDR3 DNA: TGTGCCAGCGGCTACTCCGACAGAACCGGGGAGCTGTTTTTT; V gene: TRBV27; J gene: TRBJ2-2; clone size: -; CDR3 length: 14; D gene: -
CDR3 protein: CASSLALAGGPGTDTQYF; CDR3 DNA: TGCGCCAGCAGCTTGGCCCTAGCGGGGGGTCCTGGCACAGATACGCAGTATTTT; V gene: TRBV5-1; J gene: TRBJ2-3; clone size: many; CDR3 length: 18; D gene: TRBD2
CDR3 protein: CASRFDRSFGTLHF; CDR3 DNA: TGTGCCAGCAGGTTCGACAGGTCCTTTGGGACCCTCCACTTT; V gene: TRBV7-6; J gene: TRBJ1-6; clone size: many; CDR3 length: 14; D gene: -
CDR3 protein: CASSPQGQGADTQYF; CDR3 DNA: TGTGCCAGCAGCCCGCAGGGACAGGGGGCAGATACGCAGTATTTT; V gene: TRBV7-8; J gene: TRBJ2-3; clone size: many; CDR3 length: 15; D gene: TRBD1